This T cell receptor (beta chain) is drawn from a study of monozygotic twins with inflammatory bowel disease. Germline CDR1 and CDR2: DFQATT and SNEGSKA (reference sequence). The CDR3 loop spans 14 amino acids. The study's findings and limits: Relative clonotype sharing with others was diminished in IBD patients versus healthy twins, particularly with disease activity. Results did not support any single strong IBD-associated signal or clonotype.

Template switching added UMIs carrying a 6-nucleotide sample barcode. TCRdb reprocessed the 5' RACE reads and keeps a single row for each CDR3 protein, giving no DNA. The sample features about 380,000 distinct CDR3 sequences, with about 2.5% in its top ten. Whole-blood total RNA was extracted without T cell sorting. Worth noting for this clonotype: As yet, its antigen is unknown.

Sample: blood. This chain connects TRBV20-1 to TRBJ2-5; TCRdb names TRBD2, which stays unverified in the absence of DNA. This TCR was recovered from a human donor with ulcerative colitis or Crohn's disease, or a healthy co-twin of an affected twin (not recorded which). The CDR3 loop reads CSAIVGGGAETQYF.